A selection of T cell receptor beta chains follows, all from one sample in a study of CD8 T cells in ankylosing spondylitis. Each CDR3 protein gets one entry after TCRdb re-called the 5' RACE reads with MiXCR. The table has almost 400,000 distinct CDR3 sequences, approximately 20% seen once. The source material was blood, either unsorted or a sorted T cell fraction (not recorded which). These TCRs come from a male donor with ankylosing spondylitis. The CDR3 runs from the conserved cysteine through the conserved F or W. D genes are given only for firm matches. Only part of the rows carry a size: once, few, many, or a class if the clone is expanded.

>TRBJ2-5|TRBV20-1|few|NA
CSARGPGEKETQYF
TGCAGTGCTAGAGGGCCGGGGGAAAAAGAGACCCAGTACTTC
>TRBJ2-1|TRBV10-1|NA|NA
CASSDTLSSYNEQFF
TGCGCCAGCAGTGATACCCTTAGCTCCTACAATGAGCAGTTCTTC
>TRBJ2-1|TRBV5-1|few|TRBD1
CASSLGGGSDYNEQFF
TGCGCCAGCAGCTTGGGAGGGGGCTCCGACTACAATGAGCAGTTCTTC
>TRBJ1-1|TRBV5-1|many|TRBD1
CASSPRTGMNTEAFF
TGCGCCAGCAGCCCCCGGACAGGGATGAACACTGAAGCTTTCTTT
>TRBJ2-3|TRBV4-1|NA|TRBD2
CASSQGLAGTSTDTQYF
TGCGCCAGCAGCCAAGGATTAGCGGGAACTAGCACAGATACGCAGTATTTT
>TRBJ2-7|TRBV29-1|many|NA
CSVEDLNEQYF
TGCAGCGTTGAAGATCTGAACGAGCAGTACTTC
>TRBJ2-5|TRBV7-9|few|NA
CASSEGLIQETQYF
TGTGCCAGCAGCGAGGGGCTAATCCAAGAGACCCAGTACTTC
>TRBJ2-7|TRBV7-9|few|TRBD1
CASSSLTGVEYF
TGTGCCAGCAGCTCGTTAACAGGGGTGGAGTACTTC
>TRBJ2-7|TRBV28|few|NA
CASSLRWGQQYF
TGTGCCAGCAGTTTACGGTGGGGACAGCAGTACTTC
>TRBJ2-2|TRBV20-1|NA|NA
CSARALAVLPYGELFF
TGCAGTGCTAGAGCATTAGCGGTCTTACCATACGGGGAGCTGTTTTTT
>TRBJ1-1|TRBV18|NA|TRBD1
CASSPDRGTEAFF
TGTGCCAGCTCACCAGACAGGGGCACTGAAGCTTTCTTT
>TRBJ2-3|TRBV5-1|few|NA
CASSLGPGVASFTDTQYF
TGCGCCAGCAGCTTGGGCCCTGGGGTAGCGAGTTTCACAGATACGCAGTATTTT
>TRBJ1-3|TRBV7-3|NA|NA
CASSLTVGVDGNTIYF
TGTGCCAGCAGCTTAACGGTAGGGGTCGACGGAAACACCATATATTTT
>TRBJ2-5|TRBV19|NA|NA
CASSKERTQETQYF
TGTGCCAGTAGTAAGGAACGGACACAAGAGACCCAGTACTTC
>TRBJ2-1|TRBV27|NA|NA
CASSLGGWPNEQFF
TGTGCCAGCAGTTTAGGTGGTTGGCCAAATGAGCAGTTCTTC
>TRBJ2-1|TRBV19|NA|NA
CASSIDSAYNEQFF
TGTGCCAGTAGTATAGATTCAGCCTACAATGAGCAGTTCTTC
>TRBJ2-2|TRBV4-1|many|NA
CASSPFGKTGELFF
TGCGCCAGCAGCCCCTTTGGCAAAACCGGGGAGCTGTTTTTT
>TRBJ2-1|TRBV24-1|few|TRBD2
CATSGRTSGRRSPSYNEQFF
TGTGCCACCAGTGGCCGGACTAGCGGGAGGCGGTCGCCCTCCTACAATGAGCAGTTCTTC
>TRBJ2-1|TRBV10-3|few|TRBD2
CAISSTSGGVVGEQFF
TGTGCCATCAGTTCGACTAGCGGGGGGGTCGTGGGTGAGCAGTTCTTC
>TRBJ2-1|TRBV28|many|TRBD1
CASSLTGVSYNEQFF
TGTGCCAGCAGCTTGACAGGGGTCTCCTACAATGAGCAGTTCTTC
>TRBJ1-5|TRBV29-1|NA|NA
CSVGSGGGPQHF
TGCAGCGTTGGCAGCGGGGGTGGGCCCCAGCATTTT
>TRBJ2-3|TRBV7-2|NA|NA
CASSLDGPSTDTQYF
TGTGCCAGCAGCTTAGATGGTCCTAGCACAGATACGCAGTATTTT
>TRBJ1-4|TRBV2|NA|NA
CASIRAGEKLFF
TGTGCCAGCATACGGGCCGGCGAAAAACTGTTTTTT
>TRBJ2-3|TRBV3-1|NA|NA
CASSQSRATDTQYF
TGTGCCAGCAGCCAGAGTAGGGCCACAGATACGCAGTATTTT
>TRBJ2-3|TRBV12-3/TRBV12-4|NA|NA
CASSPGRSTDTQYF
TGTGCCAGCAGCCCGGGACGGAGCACAGATACGCAGTATTTT
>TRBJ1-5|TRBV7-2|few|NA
CASSLVSARPQHF
TGTGCCAGCAGCTTAGTCTCGGCAAGGCCCCAGCATTTT
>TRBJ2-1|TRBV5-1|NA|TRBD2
CASSLGLAGAVDEQFF
TGCGCCAGCAGCTTGGGGCTAGCGGGAGCCGTGGATGAGCAGTTCTTC
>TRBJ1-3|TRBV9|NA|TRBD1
CASSGGQPGNTIYF
TGTGCCAGCAGCGGGGGACAGCCTGGAAACACCATATATTTT
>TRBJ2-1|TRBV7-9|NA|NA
CASSQVTPYNEQFF
TGTGCCAGCAGCCAGGTAACCCCTTACAATGAGCAGTTCTTC
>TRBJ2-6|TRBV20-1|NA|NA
CSAGPPGANVLTF
TGCAGTGCCGGCCCACCTGGGGCCAACGTCCTGACTTTC
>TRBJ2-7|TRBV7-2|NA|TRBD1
CASSLSVGQGVYEQYF
TGTGCCAGCAGTCTTTCCGTGGGACAGGGGGTTTACGAGCAGTACTTC
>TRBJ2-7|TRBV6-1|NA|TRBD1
CASSRGTGQGEQYF
TGTGCCAGCAGCAGGGGGACAGGGCAGGGCGAGCAGTACTTC
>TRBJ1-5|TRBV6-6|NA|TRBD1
CATDRVSNQPQHF
TGTGCCACTGACAGGGTGAGCAATCAGCCCCAGCATTTT
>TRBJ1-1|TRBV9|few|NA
CASSPRAVDTEAFF
TGTGCCAGCAGCCCCCGGGCCGTGGACACTGAAGCTTTCTTT
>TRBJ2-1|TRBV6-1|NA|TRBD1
CASSQPHRDRGRGEQFF
TGTGCCAGCAGTCAACCCCACCGGGACAGGGGGCGAGGTGAGCAGTTCTTC
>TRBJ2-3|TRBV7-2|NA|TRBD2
CASSSSSSGRIADTQYF
TGTGCCAGCAGCTCATCTTCTAGCGGGAGAATTGCAGATACGCAGTATTTT
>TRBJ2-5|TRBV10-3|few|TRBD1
CAISERGPQETQYF
TGTGCCATCAGTGAAAGGGGGCCCCAAGAGACCCAGTACTTC
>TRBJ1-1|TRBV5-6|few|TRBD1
CASSPGTGGMNTEAFF
TGTGCCAGCAGCCCCGGGACAGGTGGAATGAACACTGAAGCTTTCTTT
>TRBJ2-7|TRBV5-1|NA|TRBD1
CASSLGLGQATYEQYF
TGCGCCAGCAGCTTGGGCCTAGGACAGGCTACCTACGAGCAGTACTTC
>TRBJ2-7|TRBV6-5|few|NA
CASSYGQNSYEQYF
TGTGCCAGCAGTTACGGGCAGAACTCCTACGAGCAGTACTTC
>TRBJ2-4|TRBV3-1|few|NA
CASSRLLLRDALGKNIQYF
TGTGCCAGCAGCCGATTGTTACTTCGGGACGCCTTGGGCAAAAACATTCAGTACTTC
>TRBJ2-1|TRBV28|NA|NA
CASSNIREQFF
TGTGCCAGCAGTAATATAAGGGAGCAGTTCTTC
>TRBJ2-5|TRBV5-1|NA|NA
CASSSGSLETQYF
TGCGCCAGCAGCTCCGGGTCCTTGGAGACCCAGTACTTC
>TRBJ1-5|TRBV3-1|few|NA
CASSQDSREDQPQHF
TGTGCCAGCAGCCAAGATAGCAGGGAGGATCAGCCCCAGCATTTT
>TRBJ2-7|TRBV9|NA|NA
CASSVTGAPTEQYF
TGTGCCAGCAGCGTAACAGGAGCCCCCACCGAGCAGTACTTC
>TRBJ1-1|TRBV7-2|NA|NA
CASSWPGGRDTEAFF
TGTGCCAGCAGCTGGCCGGGAGGTAGGGACACTGAAGCTTTCTTT
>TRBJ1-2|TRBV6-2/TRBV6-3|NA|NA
CASSPQMGNYGYTF
TGTGCCAGCAGCCCGCAGATGGGAAACTATGGCTACACCTTC
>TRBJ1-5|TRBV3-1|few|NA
CASSPGAQGGQPQHF
TGTGCCAGCAGCCCGGGAGCGCAGGGTGGTCAGCCCCAGCATTTT
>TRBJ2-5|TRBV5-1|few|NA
CASSPPGTNFFQYF
TGCGCCAGCAGCCCCCCCGGGACGAATTTTTTCCAGTACTTC
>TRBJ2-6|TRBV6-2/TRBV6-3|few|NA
CASSARRSGANVLTF
TGTGCCAGCAGTGCACGTCGCTCTGGGGCCAACGTCCTGACTTTC
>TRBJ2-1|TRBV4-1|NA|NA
CASSQRGRANEQFF
TGCGCCAGCAGCCAGAGGGGTAGGGCCAATGAGCAGTTCTTC
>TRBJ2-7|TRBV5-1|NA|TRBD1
CASSLGTGFSYEQYF
TGCGCCAGCAGCTTGGGGACAGGATTCTCCTACGAGCAGTACTTC